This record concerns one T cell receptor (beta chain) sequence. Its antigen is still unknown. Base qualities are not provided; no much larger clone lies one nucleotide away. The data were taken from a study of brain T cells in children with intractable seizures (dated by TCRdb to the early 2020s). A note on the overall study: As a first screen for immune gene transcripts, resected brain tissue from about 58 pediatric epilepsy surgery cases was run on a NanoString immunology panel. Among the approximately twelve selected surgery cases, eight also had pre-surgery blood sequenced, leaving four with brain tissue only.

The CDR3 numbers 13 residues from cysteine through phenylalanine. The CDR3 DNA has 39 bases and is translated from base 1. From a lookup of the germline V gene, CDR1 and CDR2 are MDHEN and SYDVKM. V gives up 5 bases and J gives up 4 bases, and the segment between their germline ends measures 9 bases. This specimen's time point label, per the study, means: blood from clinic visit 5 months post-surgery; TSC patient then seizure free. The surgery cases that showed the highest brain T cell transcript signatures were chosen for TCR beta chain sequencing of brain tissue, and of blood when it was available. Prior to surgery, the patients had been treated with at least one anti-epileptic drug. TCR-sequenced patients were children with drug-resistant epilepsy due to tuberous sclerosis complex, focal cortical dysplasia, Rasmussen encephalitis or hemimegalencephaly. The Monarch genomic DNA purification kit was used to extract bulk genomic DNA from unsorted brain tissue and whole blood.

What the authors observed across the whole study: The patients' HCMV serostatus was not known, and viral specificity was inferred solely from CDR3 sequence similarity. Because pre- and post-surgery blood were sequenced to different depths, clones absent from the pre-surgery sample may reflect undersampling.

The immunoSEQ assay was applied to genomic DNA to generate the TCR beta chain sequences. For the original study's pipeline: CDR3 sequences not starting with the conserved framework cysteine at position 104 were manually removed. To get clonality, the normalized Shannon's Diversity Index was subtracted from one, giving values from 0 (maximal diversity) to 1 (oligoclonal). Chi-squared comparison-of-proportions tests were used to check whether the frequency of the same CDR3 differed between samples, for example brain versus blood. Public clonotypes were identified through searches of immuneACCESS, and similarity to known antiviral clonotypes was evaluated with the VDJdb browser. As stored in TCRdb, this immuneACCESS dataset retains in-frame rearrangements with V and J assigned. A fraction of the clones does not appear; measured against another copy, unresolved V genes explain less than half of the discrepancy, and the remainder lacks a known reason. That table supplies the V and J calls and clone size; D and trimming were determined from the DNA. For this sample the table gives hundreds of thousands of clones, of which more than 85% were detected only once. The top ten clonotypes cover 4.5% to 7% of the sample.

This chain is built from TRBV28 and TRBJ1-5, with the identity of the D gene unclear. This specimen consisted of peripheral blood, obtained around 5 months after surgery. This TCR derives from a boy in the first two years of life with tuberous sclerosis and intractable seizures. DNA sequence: TGTGCCAGCAGTCGCCGGGGAAATCAGCCCCAGCATTTT. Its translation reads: CASSRRGNQPQHF.